A selection of T cell receptor beta chains follows, all from one sample in a study of CD8 T cells in Susac syndrome. In TCRdb, the immunoSEQ multiplex PCR reads were re-called with MiXCR into one record per CDR3 protein. In the table there are 150,000 or so distinct CDR3 sequences, about 94% of which are singletons. The sample taken for sequencing was CD8+ T cells from PBMCs. The receptor set was obtained from a human donor with multiple sclerosis. CDR3s include the opening cysteine and the closing phenylalanine or tryptophan. Each record gives: clone size, V gene, D gene, J gene, CDR3 DNA, CDR3 protein. D genes are given only for firm matches. Only some rows state a clone size, as once, few, many or a class for expanded clones.

clone_size: NA
v_call: TRBV15
d_call: NA
j_call: TRBJ1-6
cdr3_nt: TGTGCCACCAGCCCAAGACTGAATAATTCACCCCTCCACTTT
cdr3_aa: CATSPRLNNSPLHF

clone_size: NA
v_call: TRBV30
d_call: NA
j_call: TRBJ2-1
cdr3_nt: TGTGCCTGGAGTGTCCCCGAACACACCGGGACCTACAATGAGCAGTTCTTC
cdr3_aa: CAWSVPEHTGTYNEQFF

clone_size: NA
v_call: TRBV4-1
d_call: NA
j_call: TRBJ2-7
cdr3_nt: TGCGCCAGCAGCCAAGATGGAAGGCCGGGCGAGCAGTACTTC
cdr3_aa: CASSQDGRPGEQYF

clone_size: NA
v_call: TRBV27
d_call: NA
j_call: TRBJ1-1
cdr3_nt: TGTGCCAGCAGTTCCCCACAGGGTTTGAACACTGAAGCTTTCTTT
cdr3_aa: CASSSPQGLNTEAFF

clone_size: once
v_call: TRBV7-8
d_call: TRBD1
j_call: TRBJ1-1
cdr3_nt: TGTGCCAGCAAATTACAGGGGAGGTTGGACACTGAAGCTTTCTTT
cdr3_aa: CASKLQGRLDTEAFF

clone_size: NA
v_call: TRBV30
d_call: TRBD1
j_call: TRBJ1-2
cdr3_nt: TGTGCCTGGAGGGAGACAGGGTTGGGCTATGGCTACACCTTC
cdr3_aa: CAWRETGLGYGYTF

clone_size: NA
v_call: TRBV27
d_call: NA
j_call: TRBJ1-5
cdr3_nt: TGTGCCAGCAGTTTAGTAGGGGATTATAGCAATCAGCCCCAGCATTTT
cdr3_aa: CASSLVGDYSNQPQHF

clone_size: NA
v_call: TRBV6-2/TRBV6-3
d_call: NA
j_call: TRBJ2-7
cdr3_nt: TGTGCCAGCAGTTACTCGATCCAGACTGGGACCTACGAGCAGTACTTC
cdr3_aa: CASSYSIQTGTYEQYF

clone_size: NA
v_call: TRBV29-1
d_call: NA
j_call: TRBJ2-7
cdr3_nt: TGCAGCGTTGCAGACAGGCTCTACGAGCAGTACTTC
cdr3_aa: CSVADRLYEQYF

clone_size: few
v_call: TRBV7-2
d_call: NA
j_call: TRBJ2-7
cdr3_nt: TGTGCCAGCAGCCCTCGTCTATCCGAGCAGTACTTC
cdr3_aa: CASSPRLSEQYF

clone_size: NA
v_call: TRBV12-2
d_call: NA
j_call: TRBJ1-5
cdr3_nt: TGTGCAAGTCGCTTAGCGGGGACCGATCAGCCCCAGCATTTT
cdr3_aa: CASRLAGTDQPQHF

clone_size: NA
v_call: TRBV3-1
d_call: TRBD2
j_call: TRBJ2-1
cdr3_nt: TGTGCCAGCAGCCCGCGGACTAGAATCATCAATGAGCAGTTCTTC
cdr3_aa: CASSPRTRIINEQFF

clone_size: NA
v_call: TRBV7-9
d_call: NA
j_call: TRBJ2-1
cdr3_nt: TGTGCCAGCAGCCCCCCGAGGGGTTCCTACAATGAGCAGTTCTTC
cdr3_aa: CASSPPRGSYNEQFF

clone_size: NA
v_call: TRBV7-9
d_call: NA
j_call: TRBJ1-1
cdr3_nt: TGTGCCAGCAGCTCACCAGGGAACACTGAAGCTTTCTTT
cdr3_aa: CASSSPGNTEAFF

clone_size: NA
v_call: TRBV7-9
d_call: TRBD1
j_call: TRBJ2-7
cdr3_nt: TGTGCCAGCAGTACAGGGACAGGGGCCTCCTACGAGCAGTACTTC
cdr3_aa: CASSTGTGASYEQYF

clone_size: NA
v_call: TRBV11-2
d_call: NA
j_call: TRBJ2-6
cdr3_nt: TGTGCCAGCAGCACGAGGGACGCCCCGATGTCTGGGGCCAACGTCCTGACTTTC
cdr3_aa: CASSTRDAPMSGANVLTF

clone_size: NA
v_call: TRBV3-1
d_call: TRBD1
j_call: TRBJ2-1
cdr3_nt: TGTGCCAGCAGCCAACGGCTGACAGGGGTCTACAATGAGCAGTTCTTC
cdr3_aa: CASSQRLTGVYNEQFF

clone_size: NA
v_call: TRBV9
d_call: TRBD1
j_call: TRBJ2-1
cdr3_nt: TGTGCCAGCAGCGAGGACAGGGGATACAATGAGCAGTTCTTC
cdr3_aa: CASSEDRGYNEQFF

clone_size: NA
v_call: TRBV4-3
d_call: NA
j_call: TRBJ1-5
cdr3_nt: TGCGCCAGCAGCCAAGATAGGACAGTTAGCAATCAGCCCCAGCATTTT
cdr3_aa: CASSQDRTVSNQPQHF

clone_size: NA
v_call: TRBV27
d_call: NA
j_call: TRBJ2-5
cdr3_nt: TGTGCCAGCAGCCCAGACAGAAAGACCCAGTACTTC
cdr3_aa: CASSPDRKTQYF

clone_size: NA
v_call: TRBV2
d_call: NA
j_call: TRBJ1-5
cdr3_nt: TGTGCCAGCAGCCAGGGAACCGGCAATCAGCCCCAGCATTTT
cdr3_aa: CASSQGTGNQPQHF

clone_size: NA
v_call: TRBV9
d_call: TRBD1
j_call: TRBJ2-2
cdr3_nt: TGTGCCAGCAGCGTCACAGGGGCCGGGGAGCTGTTTTTT
cdr3_aa: CASSVTGAGELFF

clone_size: NA
v_call: TRBV15
d_call: NA
j_call: TRBJ1-2
cdr3_nt: TGTGCCACCAGCAGAGTGCGCGGTAGATATGGCTACACCTTC
cdr3_aa: CATSRVRGRYGYTF

clone_size: NA
v_call: TRBV7-9
d_call: NA
j_call: TRBJ1-2
cdr3_nt: TGTGCCAGCAGTCCTACGGACACCCTCTATGGCTACACCTTC
cdr3_aa: CASSPTDTLYGYTF

clone_size: NA
v_call: TRBV4-1
d_call: NA
j_call: TRBJ1-1
cdr3_nt: TGCGCCAGCAGCCATCCATGGGCCCGGGGAGCTTTCTTT
cdr3_aa: CASSHPWARGAFF

clone_size: NA
v_call: TRBV29-1
d_call: NA
j_call: TRBJ1-2
cdr3_nt: TGCAGCGTTGAAAGTAGGGCCAGTCACTATGGCTACACCTTC
cdr3_aa: CSVESRASHYGYTF

clone_size: NA
v_call: TRBV28
d_call: NA
j_call: TRBJ2-4
cdr3_nt: TGTGCCAGCACTGATGGCTTAGCCAAAAACATTCAGTACTTC
cdr3_aa: CASTDGLAKNIQYF

clone_size: NA
v_call: TRBV29-1
d_call: TRBD1
j_call: TRBJ2-1
cdr3_nt: TGCAGCGTTGAAGGTGCAGAGGACAGGCGTTTCTCCTACAATGAGCAGTTCTTC
cdr3_aa: CSVEGAEDRRFSYNEQFF

clone_size: NA
v_call: TRBV12-3/TRBV12-4
d_call: NA
j_call: TRBJ2-5
cdr3_nt: TGTGCCAGCTCAGACTTCCAAGAGACCCAGTACTTC
cdr3_aa: CASSDFQETQYF

clone_size: NA
v_call: TRBV20-1
d_call: TRBD1
j_call: TRBJ2-1
cdr3_nt: TGCAGTGCTAGAGATAGGGGACAGGGCTCCTACAATGAGCAGTTCTTC
cdr3_aa: CSARDRGQGSYNEQFF

clone_size: NA
v_call: TRBV20-1
d_call: NA
j_call: TRBJ2-7
cdr3_nt: TGCAGTGCTAGGCCCAGAGGACCAATAACCTACGAGCAGTACTTC
cdr3_aa: CSARPRGPITYEQYF

clone_size: NA
v_call: TRBV29-1
d_call: NA
j_call: TRBJ2-6
cdr3_nt: TGCAGCGTTGAGGACCCGCTTCGTGGGGCCAACGTCCTGACTTTC
cdr3_aa: CSVEDPLRGANVLTF

clone_size: few
v_call: TRBV20-1
d_call: NA
j_call: TRBJ1-6
cdr3_nt: TGCAGTGCTAGAGATCCAGGGTCCAGGTATAATTCACCCCTCCATTTT
cdr3_aa: CSARDPGSRYNSPLHF

clone_size: NA
v_call: TRBV19
d_call: NA
j_call: TRBJ1-2
cdr3_nt: TGTGCCAGTAGTGCCCGCTATGGCTACACCTTC
cdr3_aa: CASSARYGYTF

clone_size: NA
v_call: TRBV27
d_call: NA
j_call: TRBJ2-7
cdr3_nt: TGTGCCAGCAGTCTGGCGGACGACCCCTCCTACGAGCAGTACTTC
cdr3_aa: CASSLADDPSYEQYF

clone_size: NA
v_call: TRBV4-1
d_call: NA
j_call: TRBJ1-6
cdr3_nt: TGCGCCAGCAGCCAAGTCGGGATCTTAGGTTCACCCCTCCACTTT
cdr3_aa: CASSQVGILGSPLHF

clone_size: NA
v_call: TRBV3-1
d_call: NA
j_call: TRBJ2-1
cdr3_nt: TGTGCCAGCAGCCCGGGGTACGGTGAGCAGTTCTTC
cdr3_aa: CASSPGYGEQFF

clone_size: NA
v_call: TRBV11-2
d_call: NA
j_call: TRBJ2-7
cdr3_nt: TGTGCCAGCAGCTACCAGGCTTACGAGCAGTACTTC
cdr3_aa: CASSYQAYEQYF

clone_size: NA
v_call: TRBV20-1
d_call: NA
j_call: TRBJ2-7
cdr3_nt: TGCAGTGCTAGGGGTTCCTTCGTCTCAACCTACGAGCAGTACTTC
cdr3_aa: CSARGSFVSTYEQYF

clone_size: once
v_call: TRBV9
d_call: TRBD1
j_call: TRBJ1-6
cdr3_nt: TGTGCCAGCAGCCAAGGGACAGGAAATAATTCACCCCTCCACTTT
cdr3_aa: CASSQGTGNNSPLHF

clone_size: NA
v_call: TRBV3-1
d_call: NA
j_call: TRBJ2-7
cdr3_nt: TGTGCCAGCAGCCAAGAGGTCCGTGAGCAGTACTTC
cdr3_aa: CASSQEVREQYF